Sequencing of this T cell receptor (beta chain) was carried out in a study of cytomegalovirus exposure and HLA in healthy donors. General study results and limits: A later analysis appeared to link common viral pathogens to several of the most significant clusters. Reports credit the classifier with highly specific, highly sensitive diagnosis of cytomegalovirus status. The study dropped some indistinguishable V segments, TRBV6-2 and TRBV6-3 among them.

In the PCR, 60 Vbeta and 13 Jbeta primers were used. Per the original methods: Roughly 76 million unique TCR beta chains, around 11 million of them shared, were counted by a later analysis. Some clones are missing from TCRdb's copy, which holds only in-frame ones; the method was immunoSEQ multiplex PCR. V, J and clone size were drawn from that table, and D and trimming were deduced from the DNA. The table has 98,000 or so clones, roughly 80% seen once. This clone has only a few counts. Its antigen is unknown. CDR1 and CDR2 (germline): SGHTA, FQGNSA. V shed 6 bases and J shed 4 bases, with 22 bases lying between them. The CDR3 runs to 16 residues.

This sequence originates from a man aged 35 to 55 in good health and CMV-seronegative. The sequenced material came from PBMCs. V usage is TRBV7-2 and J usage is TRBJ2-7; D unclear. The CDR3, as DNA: TGTGCCAGCAGATCTGGCGGCGATGCACCTGTATACGAGCAGTACTTC. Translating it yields CASRSGGDAPVYEQYF.